The clone carrying this T cell receptor (beta chain) was observed a few times. This record comes from a study of chemoradiotherapy in HPV16-positive cancers. Study-level background: Functional T-cell assays on two HPV16-positive patients' cells defined candidate HPV-specific clones and common TCR motifs.

This CDR3 is 17 amino acids long. CDR1 and CDR2 from the germline V gene are LGHNT and FRNRAP. V was trimmed by 5 bases and J by 5 bases, leaving 19 bases between them. This table comes from immunoSEQ multiplex PCR, and its TCRdb copy is limited to in-frame clones, with some not included. The table lists over 70 clones. The sample in question was tumor tissue, obtained from a patient who underwent chemoradiotherapy. This clonotype was sampled from a human donor with HPV-associated anogenital cancer. This chain connects TRBV12-5 to TRBJ2-6, with TRBD1 as a possible D gene (5 bases). CDR3 amino acids: CASGGSKGQSRANVLTF. CDR3 nucleotides: TGTGCTAGTGGTGGGTCAAAAGGACAAAGTCGGGCCAACGTCCTGACTTTC.